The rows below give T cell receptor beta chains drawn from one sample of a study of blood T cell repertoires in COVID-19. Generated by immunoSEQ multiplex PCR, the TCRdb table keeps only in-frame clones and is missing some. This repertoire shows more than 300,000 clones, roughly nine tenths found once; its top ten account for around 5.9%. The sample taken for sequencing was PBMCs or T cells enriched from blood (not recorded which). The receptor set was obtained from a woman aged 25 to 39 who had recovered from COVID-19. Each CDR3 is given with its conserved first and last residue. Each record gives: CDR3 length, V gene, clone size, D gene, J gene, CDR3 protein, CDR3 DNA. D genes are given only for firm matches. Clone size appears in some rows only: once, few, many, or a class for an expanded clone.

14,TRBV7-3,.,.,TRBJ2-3,CASSLKAGPDTQYF,TGTGCCAGCAGCTTAAAGGCGGGGCCGGATACGCAGTATTTT
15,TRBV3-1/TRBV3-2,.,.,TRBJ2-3,CASSRLGGGTDTQYF,TGTGCCAGCAGCCGGCTCGGGGGAGGCACAGATACGCAGTATTTT
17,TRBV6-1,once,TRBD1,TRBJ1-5,CASSEFGTGVGNQPQHF,TGTGCCAGCAGTGAGTTTGGGACAGGGGTGGGCAATCAGCCCCAGCATTTT
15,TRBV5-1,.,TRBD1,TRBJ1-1,CASRRTGGAGTEAFF,TGCGCCAGCAGACGGACAGGGGGCGCGGGGACTGAAGCTTTCTTT
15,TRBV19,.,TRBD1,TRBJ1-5,CASSIGSGGNQPQHF,TGTGCCAGTAGTATTGGGTCAGGGGGTAATCAGCCCCAGCATTTT
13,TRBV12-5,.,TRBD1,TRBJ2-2,CASRQGRSGELFF,TGTGCTAGCCGACAGGGGCGCTCCGGGGAGCTGTTTTTT
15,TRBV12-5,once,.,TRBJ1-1,CASGRVLGRNTEAFF,TGTGCTAGTGGGAGGGTATTGGGAAGGAACACTGAAGCTTTCTTT
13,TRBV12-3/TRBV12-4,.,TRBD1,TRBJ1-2,CASSSTGVSGYTF,TGTGCCAGCAGTTCCACAGGGGTCTCTGGCTACACCTTC
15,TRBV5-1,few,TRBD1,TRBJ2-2,CASSLQGDYTGELFF,TGCGCCAGCAGCCTACAGGGGGATTACACCGGGGAGCTGTTTTTT
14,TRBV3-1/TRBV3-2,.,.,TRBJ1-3,CASSLGRGSYTIYF,TGTGCCAGCAGCCTCGGACGGGGATCGTACACCATATATTTT
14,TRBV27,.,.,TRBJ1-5,CASKSSSRGQPQHF,TGTGCCAGCAAATCCTCCTCGCGGGGTCAGCCCCAGCATTTT
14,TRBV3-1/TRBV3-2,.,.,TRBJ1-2,CASSQAWPGDGYTF,TGTGCCAGCAGCCAAGCGTGGCCAGGTGATGGCTACACCTTC
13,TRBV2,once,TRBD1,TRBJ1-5,CASAGQENQPQHF,TGTGCCAGCGCGGGACAGGAAAATCAGCCCCAGCATTTT
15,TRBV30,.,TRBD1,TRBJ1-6,CAWSAGQGAGSPLHF,TGTGCCTGGAGCGCCGGACAGGGGGCAGGTTCACCCCTCCACTTT
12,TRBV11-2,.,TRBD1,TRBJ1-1,CASSGDSLEAFF,TGTGCCAGCAGCGGGGACAGCCTTGAAGCTTTCTTT
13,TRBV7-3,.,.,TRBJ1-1,CASSLSGGAEAFF,TGTGCCAGCAGCTTAAGCGGGGGAGCTGAAGCTTTCTTT
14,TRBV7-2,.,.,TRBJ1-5,CASSLDPGNQPQHF,TGTGCCAGCAGCTTAGATCCAGGGAATCAGCCCCAGCATTTT
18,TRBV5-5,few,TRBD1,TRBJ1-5,CASSLEQGRFYSNQPQHF,TGTGCCAGCAGCTTGGAACAGGGGCGATTTTATAGCAATCAGCCCCAGCATTTT
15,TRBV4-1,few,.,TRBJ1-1,CASSQVAGKNTEAFF,TGCGCCAGCAGCCAAGTTGCAGGAAAGAACACTGAAGCTTTCTTT
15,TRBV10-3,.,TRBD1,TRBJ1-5,CAISDQGQGNQPQHF,TGTGCCATCAGTGATCAGGGACAGGGCAATCAGCCCCAGCATTTT
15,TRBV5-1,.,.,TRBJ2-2,CASSYDLANTGELFF,TGCGCCAGCAGCTACGACTTGGCGAACACCGGGGAGCTGTTTTTT
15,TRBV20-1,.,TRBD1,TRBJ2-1,CSASTQGPMYNEQFF,TGCAGTGCTAGTACACAGGGGCCCATGTACAATGAGCAGTTCTTC
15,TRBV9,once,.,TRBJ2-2,CASSVELAWAGELFF,TGTGCCAGCAGCGTAGAGCTAGCGTGGGCCGGGGAGCTGTTTTTT
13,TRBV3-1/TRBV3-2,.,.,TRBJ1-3,CASSGTSGNTIYF,TGTGCCAGCAGCGGTACATCAGGAAACACCATATATTTT
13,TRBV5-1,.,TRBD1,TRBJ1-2,CASSPGQVNGYTF,TGCGCCAGCAGCCCTGGACAGGTGAACGGCTACACCTTC
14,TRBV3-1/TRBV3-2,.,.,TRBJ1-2,CASSRSDRHYGYTF,TGTGCCAGCAGCCGGTCCGACAGACACTATGGCTACACCTTC